This TCR beta chain was sequenced during a study of blood T cell repertoires in COVID-19 (dated by TCRdb to the early 2020s). In the study overall: The collaborator samples originated in the United States, Italy and Spain and spanned the acute and convalescent phases of COVID-19. The prospective study material was composed of cDNA or gDNA derived from T cells, B-cell-depleted T cells, or PBMCs. Subjects who had been exposed to COVID-19, were actively infected with it, or had recovered from it provided the deeply sampled blood TCRbeta repertoires that made up the dataset. The repertoires were released in a freely available public database meant as a resource for research on the immune response to SARS-CoV-2. The samples were drawn from two sources: the first 160 participants of the ongoing ImmuneRACE study, and about 1,300 subjects contributed by 6 global collaborators. Nearly every sample came with metadata listing a de-identified subject ID, COVID-19 status, age in years and sex. Where HLA class I and class II types were available, the types were taken from metadata supplied by the sample provider, not from assay-based typing.

TCRbeta CDR3 regions were amplified from genomic DNA using the immunoSEQ Assay, a bias-controlled multiplex PCR. On the authors' methods: Nucleated cell counts per sample were estimated from amplification of reference gene primers within the assay. To quantify the absolute abundance of each unique TCRbeta CDR3 rearrangement, sequence reads were collapsed and filtered. Productive Simpson clonality was computed per sample as the square root of Simpson's diversity index over productive rearrangements. TCRdb obtained this table from immuneACCESS and retained in-frame rearrangements with V and J assigned. These tables miss some clones; where compared with another copy, unresolved V genes account for less than half of the shortfall, and the remainder is unexplained. V and J calls and clone size follow that table, whereas D and trimming were derived from the DNA. This sample has roughly 100,000 clones in its table, and less than 85% of those were observed once. Of the sample, 11% to 15% falls within the top ten clones.

Details on this clone: The target of this receptor is not known. No much larger clone exists at a distance of one base, and base qualities are not known.

The collaborating institutions used their own protocols to collect whole blood in K2EDTA tubes. Collaborator samples were shipped for TCRbeta analysis as frozen whole blood, isolated PBMCs, or DNA extracted from either sample type. The investigation overall reported the following: The quantity of clinical and demographic metadata differed by source and by participant and was supplied without curation.

Reading from cysteine to phenylalanine, the CDR3 counts 13 amino acids. Just the 39-base CDR3 DNA is kept, in frame starting at base 1. CDR1 LNHDA and CDR2 SQIVND were looked up in the germline V gene (reference sequence). V and J lose 5 bases and 5 bases, and a span of 9 bases separates them. Here the chain combines TRBV19 and TRBJ1-4, with an unclear D gene assignment. Sequencing was performed on peripheral blood. The TCR was taken from a woman aged 60 to 75 with acute or convalescent COVID-19. CDR3 protein: CASSEGLNEKLFF. The DNA is as follows: TGTGCCAGTAGTGAGGGTCTCAATGAAAAACTGTTTTTT.